This TCR beta chain was identified during a study of regulatory T cells in long-lasting Graves disease. Study-level findings and limits: Persistent disease was associated with favored TRBV28 usage and with favored use of TRBJ1-2 and TRBJ2-5.

Regarding time point: persistent/refractory GD, antithyroid drugs over 5 years with positive TRAb. Construction of the TCR library relied on RNA isolated from PBMCs. Sequencing libraries for TCR beta were prepared with iRepertoire HTBI primers and Arm-PCR of CDR3 regions. TCRdb ran MiXCR on the multiplex PCR reads and lists one entry per CDR3 protein. This sample has roughly 430,000 distinct CDR3 sequences, with roughly 21% found just once. This CDR3 contains 13 residues. The V and J ends lost 4 bases and 2 bases respectively, with 9 bases between them. In germline, CDR1 is SNHLY, CDR2 FYNNEI. This clonotype was found many times. Antigen: not known.

J is TRBJ2-7 and V is TRBV2; D is undetermined. This sequence was found in a female donor with Graves disease. Source: peripheral blood mononuclear cells (PBMCs), taken when the disease was refractory, from a patient treated with antithyroid drugs. CDR3 loop: CASSAQRPYEQYF. DNA for the CDR3: TGTGCCAGCAGTGCCCAAAGGCCCTACGAGCAGTACTTC.